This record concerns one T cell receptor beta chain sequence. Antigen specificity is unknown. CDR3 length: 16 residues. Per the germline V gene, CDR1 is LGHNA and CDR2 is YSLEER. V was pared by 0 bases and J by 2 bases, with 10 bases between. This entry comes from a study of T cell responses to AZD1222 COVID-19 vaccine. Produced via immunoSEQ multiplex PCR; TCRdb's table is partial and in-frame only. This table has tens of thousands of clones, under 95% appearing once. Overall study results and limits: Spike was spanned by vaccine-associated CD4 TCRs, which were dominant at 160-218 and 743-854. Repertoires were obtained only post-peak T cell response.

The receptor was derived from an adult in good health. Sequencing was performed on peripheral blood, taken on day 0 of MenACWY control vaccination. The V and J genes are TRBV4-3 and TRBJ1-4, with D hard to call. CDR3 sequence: CASSQDFGRTNEKLFF. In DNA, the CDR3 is TGCGCCAGCAGCCAAGATTTCGGACGGACTAATGAAAAACTGTTTTTT.